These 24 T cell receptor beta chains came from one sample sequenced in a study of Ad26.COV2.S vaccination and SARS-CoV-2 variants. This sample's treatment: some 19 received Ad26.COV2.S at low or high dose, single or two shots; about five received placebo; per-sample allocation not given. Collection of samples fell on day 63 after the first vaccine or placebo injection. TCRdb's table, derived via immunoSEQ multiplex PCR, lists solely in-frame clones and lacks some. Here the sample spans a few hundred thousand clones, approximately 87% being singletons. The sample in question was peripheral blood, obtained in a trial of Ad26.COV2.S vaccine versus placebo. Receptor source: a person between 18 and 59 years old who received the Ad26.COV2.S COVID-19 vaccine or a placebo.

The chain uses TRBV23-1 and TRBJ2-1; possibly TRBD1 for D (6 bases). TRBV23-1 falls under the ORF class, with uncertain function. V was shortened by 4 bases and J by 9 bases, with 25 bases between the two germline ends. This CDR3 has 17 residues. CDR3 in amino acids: CASSPSSWGPGVGEQFF. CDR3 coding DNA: TGCGCCAGCAGTCCCAGTTCTTGGGGGCCCGGCGTTGGTGAGCAGTTCTTC.

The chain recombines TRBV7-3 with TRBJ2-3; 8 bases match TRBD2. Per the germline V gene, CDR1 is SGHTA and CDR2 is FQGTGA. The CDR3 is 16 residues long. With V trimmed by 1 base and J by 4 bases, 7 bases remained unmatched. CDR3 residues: CASSLKIAGSADTQYF. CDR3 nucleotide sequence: TGTGCCAGCAGCTTAAAAATAGCGGGGAGCGCAGATACGCAGTATTTT. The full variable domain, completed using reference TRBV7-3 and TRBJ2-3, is GAGVSQTPSNKVTEKGKYVELRCDPISGHTALYWYRQSLGQGPEFLIYFQGTGAADDSGLPNDRFFAVRPEGSVSTLKIQRTERGDSAVYLCASSLKIAGSADTQYFGPGTRLTVL.

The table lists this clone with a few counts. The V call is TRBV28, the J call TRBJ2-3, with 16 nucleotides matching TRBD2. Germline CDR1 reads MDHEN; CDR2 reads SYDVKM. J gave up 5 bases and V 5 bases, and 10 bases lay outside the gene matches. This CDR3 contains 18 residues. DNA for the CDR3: TGTGCCAGCAGTCGCTGGGGACTAGCGGGGGGGCTCGGAGATACGCAGTATTTT. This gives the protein CASSRWGLAGGLGDTQYF.

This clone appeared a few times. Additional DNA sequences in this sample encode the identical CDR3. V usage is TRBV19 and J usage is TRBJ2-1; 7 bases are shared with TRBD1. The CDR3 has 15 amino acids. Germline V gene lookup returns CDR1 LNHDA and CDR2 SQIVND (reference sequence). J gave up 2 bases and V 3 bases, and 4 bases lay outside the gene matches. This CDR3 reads CASSIGQGAYNEQFF. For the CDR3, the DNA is TGTGCCAGTAGTATCGGGCAGGGGGCCTACAATGAGCAGTTCTTC.

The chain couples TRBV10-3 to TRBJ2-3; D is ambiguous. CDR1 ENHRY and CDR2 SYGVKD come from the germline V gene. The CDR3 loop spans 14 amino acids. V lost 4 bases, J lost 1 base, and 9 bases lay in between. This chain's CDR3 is CAISGPSGTDTQYF. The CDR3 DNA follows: TGTGCCATCAGTGGGCCCTCTGGCACAGATACGCAGTATTTT.

CDR3 in DNA: TGTGCCAGCTCACCAACATACAGCGGGGGGCAGGTAGATACGCAGTATTTT. Its translation: CASSPTYSGGQVDTQYF. V is TRBV18 and J is TRBJ2-3, with 9 bases fitting TRBD2. Per germline, CDR1 KGHSH and CDR2 LQKENI. Trimming took 2 bases from V and 5 from J; bases not matched to a gene: 11. CDR3 length: 17 residues.

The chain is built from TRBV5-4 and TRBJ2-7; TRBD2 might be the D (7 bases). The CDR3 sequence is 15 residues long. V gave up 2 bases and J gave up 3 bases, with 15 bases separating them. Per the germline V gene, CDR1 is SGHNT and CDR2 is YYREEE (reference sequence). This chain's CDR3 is CASSFRGGGYYEQYF. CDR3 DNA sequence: TGTGCCAGCAGCTTCAGAGGCGGGGGCTACTACGAGCAGTACTTC. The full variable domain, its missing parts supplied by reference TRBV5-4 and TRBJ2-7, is ETGVTQSPTHLIKTRGQQVTLRCSSQSGHNTVSWYQQALGQGPQFIFQYYREEENGRGNFPPRFSGLQFPNYSSELNVNALELDDSALYLCASSFRGGGYYEQYFGPGTRLTVT.

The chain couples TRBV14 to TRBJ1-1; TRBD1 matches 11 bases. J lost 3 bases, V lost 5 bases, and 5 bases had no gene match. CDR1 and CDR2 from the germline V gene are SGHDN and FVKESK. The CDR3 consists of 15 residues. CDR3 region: CASSFWTGGDTEAFF. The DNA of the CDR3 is TGTGCCAGCAGCTTCTGGACAGGGGGCGACACTGAAGCTTTCTTT.

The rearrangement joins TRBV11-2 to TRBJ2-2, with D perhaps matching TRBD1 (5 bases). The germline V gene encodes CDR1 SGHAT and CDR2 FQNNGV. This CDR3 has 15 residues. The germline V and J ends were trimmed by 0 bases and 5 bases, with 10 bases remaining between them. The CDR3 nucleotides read TGTGCCAGCAGCTTAGAAGGGGCGACGACCGGGGAGCTGTTTTTT. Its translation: CASSLEGATTGELFF.

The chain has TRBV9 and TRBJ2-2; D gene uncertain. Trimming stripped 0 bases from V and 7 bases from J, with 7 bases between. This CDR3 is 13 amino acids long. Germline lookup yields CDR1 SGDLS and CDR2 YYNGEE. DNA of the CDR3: TGTGCCAGCAGCGTAGGTTTCGACGGGGAGCTGTTTTTT. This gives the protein CASSVGFDGELFF.

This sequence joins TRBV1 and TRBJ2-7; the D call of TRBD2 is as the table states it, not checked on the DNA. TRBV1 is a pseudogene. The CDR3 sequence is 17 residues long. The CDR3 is CTSSQGLAGGPFYEQYF. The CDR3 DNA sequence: TGCACCAGCAGCCAAGGGCTAGCGGGGGGTCCTTTTTACGAGCAGTACTTC.

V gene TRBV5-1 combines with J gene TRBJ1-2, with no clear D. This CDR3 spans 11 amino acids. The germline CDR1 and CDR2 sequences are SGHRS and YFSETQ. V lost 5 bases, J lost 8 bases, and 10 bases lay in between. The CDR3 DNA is TGCGCCAGCAGTTCTACAGAAGGCTACACCTTC. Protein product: CASSSTEGYTF.

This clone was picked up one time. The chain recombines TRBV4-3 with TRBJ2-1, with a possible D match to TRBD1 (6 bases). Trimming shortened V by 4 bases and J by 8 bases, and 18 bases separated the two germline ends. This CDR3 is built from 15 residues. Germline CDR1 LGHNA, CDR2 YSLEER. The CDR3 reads CASSRENREIDEQFF. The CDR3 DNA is TGCGCCAGCAGCCGGGAAAACAGGGAGATCGATGAGCAGTTCTTC.

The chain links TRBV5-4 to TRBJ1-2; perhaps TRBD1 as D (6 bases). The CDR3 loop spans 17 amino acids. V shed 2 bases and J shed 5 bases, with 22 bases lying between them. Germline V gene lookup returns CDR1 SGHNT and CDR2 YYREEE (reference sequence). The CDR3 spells CASSFDYTDRSVYGYTF. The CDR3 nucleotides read TGTGCCAGCAGCTTTGACTACACGGACAGATCGGTTTATGGCTACACCTTC.

The CDR3 coding sequence is TGTGCCAGCAGCTTGGAACCGGGACAGACTTACAATGAGCAGTTCTTC. This encodes CASSLEPGQTYNEQFF. The chain combines TRBV5-5 with TRBJ2-1; 7 nucleotides match TRBD1. The CDR3 covers 16 residues. Germline V gene sequence: CDR1 SGHKS, CDR2 YYEKEE (reference sequence). V lost 0 bases and J lost 4; bases outside the gene matches: 7.

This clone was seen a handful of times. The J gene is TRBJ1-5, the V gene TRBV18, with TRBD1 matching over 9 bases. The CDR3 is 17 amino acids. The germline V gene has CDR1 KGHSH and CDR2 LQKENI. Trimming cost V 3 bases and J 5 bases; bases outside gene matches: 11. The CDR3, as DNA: TGTGCCAGCTCACCGAGGGGGAGACAGGGGGTCGATCAGCCCCAGCATTTT. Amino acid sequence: CASSPRGRQGVDQPQHF.

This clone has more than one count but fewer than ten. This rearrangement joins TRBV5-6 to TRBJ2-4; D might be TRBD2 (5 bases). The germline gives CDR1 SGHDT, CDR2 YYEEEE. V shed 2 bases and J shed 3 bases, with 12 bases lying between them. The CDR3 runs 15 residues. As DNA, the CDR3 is TGTGCCAGCAGCTTCCCGGGCGGAGGCAAAAACATTCAGTACTTC. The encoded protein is CASSFPGGGKNIQYF.

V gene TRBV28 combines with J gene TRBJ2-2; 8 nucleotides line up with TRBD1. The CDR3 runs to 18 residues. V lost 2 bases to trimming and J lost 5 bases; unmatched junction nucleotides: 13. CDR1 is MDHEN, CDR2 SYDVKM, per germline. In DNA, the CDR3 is TGTGCCAGCAGTTTACCCTCCCGCGACAGGGGAGGTACCGGGGAGCTGTTTTTT. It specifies CASSLPSRDRGGTGELFF.

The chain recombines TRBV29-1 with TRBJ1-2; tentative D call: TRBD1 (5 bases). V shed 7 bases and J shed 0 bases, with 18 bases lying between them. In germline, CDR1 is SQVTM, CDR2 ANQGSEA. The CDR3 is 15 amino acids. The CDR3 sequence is CSALPTGSANYGYTF. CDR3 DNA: TGCAGCGCCCTACCTACAGGTTCAGCTAACTATGGCTACACCTTC.

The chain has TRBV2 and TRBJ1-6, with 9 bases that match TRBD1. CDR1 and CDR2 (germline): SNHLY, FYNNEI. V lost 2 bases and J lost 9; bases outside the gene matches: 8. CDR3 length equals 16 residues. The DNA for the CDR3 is TGTGCCAGCAGTGAATTGGGACAGGGAACGGCTTCACCCCTCCACTTT. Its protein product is CASSELGQGTASPLHF.

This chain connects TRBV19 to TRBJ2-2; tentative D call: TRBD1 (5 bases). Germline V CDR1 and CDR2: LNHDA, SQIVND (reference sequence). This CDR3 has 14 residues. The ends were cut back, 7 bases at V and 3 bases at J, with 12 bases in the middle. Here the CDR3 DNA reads TGTGCCAGTAAAGAGACAGATCACACCGGGGAGCTGTTTTTT. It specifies CASKETDHTGELFF.

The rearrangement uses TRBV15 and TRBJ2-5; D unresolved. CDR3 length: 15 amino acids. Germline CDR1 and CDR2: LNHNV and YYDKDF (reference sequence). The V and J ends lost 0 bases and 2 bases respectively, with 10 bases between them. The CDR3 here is CATSRDLVGQETQYF. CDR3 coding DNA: TGTGCCACCAGCAGAGATCTGGTCGGGCAAGAGACCCAGTACTTC.

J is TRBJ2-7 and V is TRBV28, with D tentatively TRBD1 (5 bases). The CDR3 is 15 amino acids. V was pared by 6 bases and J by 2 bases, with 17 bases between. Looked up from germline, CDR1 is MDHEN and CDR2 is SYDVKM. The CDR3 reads CASSPLATGPYEQYF. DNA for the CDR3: TGTGCCAGCAGCCCCCTTGCCACAGGACCCTACGAGCAGTACTTC.

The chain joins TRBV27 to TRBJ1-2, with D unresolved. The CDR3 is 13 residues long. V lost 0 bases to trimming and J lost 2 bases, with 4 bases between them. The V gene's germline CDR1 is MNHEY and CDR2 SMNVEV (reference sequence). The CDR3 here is CASSLSVNYGYTF. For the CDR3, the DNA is TGTGCCAGCAGTTTATCCGTAAACTATGGCTACACCTTC.